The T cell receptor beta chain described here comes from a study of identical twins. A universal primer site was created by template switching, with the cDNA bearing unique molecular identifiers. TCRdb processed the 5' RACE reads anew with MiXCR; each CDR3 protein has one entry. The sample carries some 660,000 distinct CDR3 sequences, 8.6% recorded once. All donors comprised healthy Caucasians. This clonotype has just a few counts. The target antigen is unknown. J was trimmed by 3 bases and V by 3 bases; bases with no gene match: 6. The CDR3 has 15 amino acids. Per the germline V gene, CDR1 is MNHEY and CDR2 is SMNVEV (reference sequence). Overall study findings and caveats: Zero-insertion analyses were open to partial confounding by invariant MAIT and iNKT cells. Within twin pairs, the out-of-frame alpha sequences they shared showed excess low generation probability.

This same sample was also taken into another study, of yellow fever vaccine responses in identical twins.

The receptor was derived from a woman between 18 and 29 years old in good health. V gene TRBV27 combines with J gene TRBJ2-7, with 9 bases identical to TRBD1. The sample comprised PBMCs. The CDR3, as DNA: TGTGCCAGCAGTTTCGGGACAGGGTACAACTACGAGCAGTACTTC. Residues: CASSFGTGYNYEQYF.